The TCR beta chain described here comes from a study of graft-versus-host responses after intestinal transplantation (dated by TCRdb to about 2021). Study-wide context: Multivisceral, liver-intestinal, or isolated intestinal transplants were received by the recipients. Alloreactive clones were identified by sequencing pre-transplant mixed lymphocyte reaction products and comparing them with unstimulated pre-transplant donor and recipient T cells. The cohort enrolled 20 to 30 intestinal transplant recipients including one retransplant, and a few patients lacking pretransplant specimens were excluded. Rather than being sequenced by the commercial service, samples from a few later patients were sequenced in-house on an Illumina MiSeq and processed with MiXCR. After intestinal transplantation, graft-versus-host and host-versus-graft alloreactive T cell clones were followed in the graft, circulation and bone marrow using bulk TCR-beta CDR3 sequencing. A peak of at least 4% donor T cells among recipient peripheral blood mononuclear cells was the definition used for donor T cell macrochimerism. Every recipient was given anti-thymocyte globulin induction, followed by around three years of maintenance tacrolimus and steroids. General conclusions and limits of the study: Conclusions were limited by the relatively low number and heterogeneity of intestinal transplant patients. GvH clones turned up in recipient bone marrow, with some appearing earlier in ileal mucosa or blood, a pattern consistent with an intestinal mucosal origin. Patients with donor T cell macrochimerism had high GvH to HvG T cell clonal ratios in their allografts. Early after transplant, declines in HvG clones were associated with peak levels of circulating GvH clones.

This clone was counted a single time. Its binding antigen is unknown. The record has no base qualities; no much larger clone is one base away. The CDR3 has 14 amino acids, counting the end cysteine and phenylalanine. CDR3 DNA is the only sequence kept; it has 42 bases, read in frame from the first base. As encoded in the germline V gene, CDR1 is ENHRY while CDR2 is SYGVKD. Blood samples were collected up to 4 times in the first month after transplant and then at least monthly when available. Preparation of the library involved the immunoSEQ multiplex PCR assay. High-throughput TCR-beta CDR3 sequencing of genomic DNA from most patients was performed by Adaptive Biotechnologies. The original pipeline was this. TCR sequencing data were retrieved from Adaptive's ImmunoSEQ software for some 17 patients, whereas a few other patients were processed with MiXCR and VDJtools. CDR3 nucleotide sequences shared between donor and recipient were removed because the origin of such sequences could not be assigned. To be classed as alloreactive, a clone needed at least 2-fold expansion over unstimulated cells and a minimum CFSE-low frequency of 0.002% (template counts) or 0.001% (read counts). Clones detected in sequenced pre-transplant spleen, lymph node, or MLR CFSE-low populations of the donor or recipient were defined as mappable. Cumulative frequency of alloreactive clones was calculated as a percentage of all sequences weighted by copy number. The clones in this table, taken by TCRdb from immuneACCESS, are in-frame only. Not every clone is retained; where verified, under half of the shortfall comes from an unresolved V gene, and the cause of the rest is unknown. The V and J calls and clone size were taken over from that table, and D and trimming were inferred from the DNA. The sample contains about 97,000 clones, about nine tenths of them found a single time. The ten biggest clones cover roughly a sixth of the sample.

This material consisted of PBMCs, taken approximately 420 days after intestinal transplant. The chain is made from TRBV10-3 and TRBJ2-5; 8 bases in the junction line up with TRBD2. The last part of the DNA fits TRBJ2-7 better; the J call may be wrong. The clonotype comes from a human patient who received an intestinal transplant, so some T cells may come from the graft donor. The sequenced DNA is TGTGCCACCAGGACCGGGACTAGCTCCTACGAGCAGTACTTC. This sequence encodes CATRTGTSSYEQYF.